This passage covers 13 T cell receptor beta chains from one sample sequenced in a study of T cell changes during pregnancy in multiple sclerosis. Only in-frame clones appear in the TCRdb table, and some are missing; sequencing was by immunoSEQ multiplex PCR. The profile covers approximately 29,000 clones, with 90% to 95% appearing a single time and 6.2% taken by the ten largest. The sequenced sample was CD8+ T cells from peripheral blood mononuclear cells, obtained before pregnancy. These receptors originate from a female donor with multiple sclerosis, enrolled in a pregnancy study.

The table lists this clone with a count of one. The chain combines TRBV5-4 with TRBJ2-3; 9 bases agree with TRBD2. The germline CDR1 and CDR2 sequences are SGHNT and YYREEE (reference sequence). Trimming at V came to 5 bases and at J to 4 bases, leaving 5 bases not matched to a gene. The length of the CDR3 is 14 residues. CDR3 sequence (DNA): TGTGCCAGCAGGCCGACTAGCGGTGCAGATACGCAGTATTTT. Protein product: CASRPTSGADTQYF.

The chain has TRBV19 and TRBJ2-7; TRBD1 matches 7 bases. The CDR3 is 12 amino acids. In germline, CDR1 is LNHDA, CDR2 SQIVND (reference sequence). Trimming took 6 bases from V and 5 from J; bases not matched to a gene: 4. The CDR3, as DNA: TGTGCCAGTAGCGTCAGGGGGAACGAGCAGTACTTC. It yields the protein CASSVRGNEQYF.

The chain employs TRBV27 and TRBJ2-4; TRBD2 is a possible D gene (5 bases). This CDR3 has 14 amino acids. Per germline, CDR1 MNHEY and CDR2 SMNVEV (reference sequence). V lost 5 bases, J lost 2 bases, and 10 bases lay in between. The CDR3 DNA reads TGTGCCAGCAGTCCCTCGGGATCCAAAAACATTCAGTACTTC. Its translation is CASSPSGSKNIQYF.

This clone was found once. The CDR3 DNA follows: TGCGCCAGCGGCGACAGGCTTTTCTATGGCTACACCTTC. Amino acids: CASGDRLFYGYTF. The V and J genes are TRBV10-2 and TRBJ1-2; D possibly corresponds to TRBD1 (6 bases). V was pared by 8 bases and J by 4 bases, with 14 bases between. Germline assignment: CDR1 WSHSY and CDR2 SAAADI. The CDR3 is 13 residues long.

The chain carries TRBV9 and TRBJ2-5; TRBD1 is a possible D gene (5 bases). The V gene's germline CDR1 is SGDLS and CDR2 YYNGEE. The CDR3 spans 15 residues. Trimming left V 0 bases short and J 2 bases short, with 11 bases between. DNA for the CDR3: TGTGCCAGCAGCGTAGAAGGACAAAAGCAAGAGACCCAGTACTTC. Its translation: CASSVEGQKQETQYF.

CDR3 nucleotide sequence: TGTGCCAGCAGCCATACGGGACTAGCGGACAATGAGCAGTTCTTC. Amino acid sequence: CASSHTGLADNEQFF. V is TRBV11-1 and J is TRBJ2-1; 11 bases fit TRBD2. Trimming cost V 5 bases and J 5 bases; bases outside gene matches: 5. Germline V gene sequence: CDR1 SGHAT, CDR2 FQDESV (reference sequence). The length of the CDR3 is 15 residues.

On this clone: Germline is not matched at one junction end, which may reflect a read error. This rearrangement joins TRBV7-9 to TRBJ2-2; possible D gene TRBD2, 5 bases. Germline V gene data show CDR1 as SEHNR and CDR2 as FQNEAQ (reference sequence). The CDR3 loop spans 14 amino acids. In DNA, the CDR3 is TGTGCCAGCAGCTTAGAACTTGTCACCGGGAAGCTGTTTTTT. Translation: CASSLELVTGKLFF.

The rearrangement joins TRBV28 to TRBJ2-7; D may be TRBD1 (6 bases). CDR1 MDHEN and CDR2 SYDVKM come from the germline V gene. The CDR3 totals 13 residues. Between the trimmed V and J ends, which lost 6 bases and 2 bases, there was a span of 11 bases. DNA of the CDR3: TGTGCCAGCAGCCTACAGGGTCCCTACGAGCAGTACTTC. This sequence encodes CASSLQGPYEQYF.

CDR3 coding DNA: TGTGCCAGCAGCGTAGATTCAGGGCCCTACGAGCAGTACTTC. This encodes CASSVDSGPYEQYF. The V call is TRBV9, the J call TRBJ2-7; a weak D match, TRBD1 (5 bases). V lost 0 bases and J 2 bases, leaving 9 bases between the germline ends. Per the germline V gene, CDR1 is SGDLS and CDR2 is YYNGEE. This CDR3 is built from 14 residues.

The V call is TRBV7-8, the J call TRBJ2-5; 9 nucleotides agree with TRBD1. J lost 5 bases, V lost 1 base, and 8 bases had no gene match. The germline gives CDR1 SGHVS, CDR2 FQNEAQ. This CDR3 is built from 16 residues. This CDR3 is CASSLVPDRGSETQYF. The CDR3 DNA is TGTGCCAGCAGCTTAGTCCCGGACAGGGGTTCGGAGACCCAGTACTTC.

The chain uses TRBV7-3 and TRBJ2-1; D is perhaps TRBD1 (5 bases). V was clipped by 5 bases and J by 6 bases, with 11 bases between them. Germline CDR1 and CDR2: SGHTA and FQGTGA. This CDR3 region has 13 residues. Here the CDR3 reads CASSPGKSNEQFF. In DNA form, the CDR3 reads TGTGCCAGCAGCCCAGGGAAAAGCAATGAGCAGTTCTTC.

The rearrangement links TRBV11-2 to TRBJ2-5, with 8 bases that match TRBD2. Germline trimming cut 5 bases from V and 0 bases from J; bases unmatched to any gene: 5. CDR1 and CDR2 from the germline V gene are SGHAT and FQNNGV. The CDR3 covers 15 residues. CDR3 bases: TGTGCCAGCAGCCCGGGGGGGCGGGACCAAGAGACCCAGTACTTC. This encodes CASSPGGRDQETQYF.

The V and J genes are TRBV7-2 and TRBJ1-1; D uncertain. From germline, CDR1 is SGHTA and CDR2 FQGNSA. V was pared by 2 bases and J by 4 bases, with 11 bases between. This CDR3 spans 14 amino acids. CDR3 residues: CASSLTAEATEAFF. In DNA form, the CDR3 reads TGTGCCAGCAGCTTAACCGCAGAGGCCACTGAAGCTTTCTTT.